This TCR beta chain was recovered during a study of siplizumab effects on memory and regulatory T cells. Sequencing used immunoSEQ multiplex PCR; TCRdb keeps in-frame clones, though not all of them. This table holds more than 95,000 clones, about 94% found once. As regards this clone: The target antigen is unknown.

CDR1 and CDR2 (germline): MNHEY, SVGAGI. The CDR3 has 12 residues. V was pared by 7 bases and J by 7 bases, with 14 bases between. Broader study findings: Most alloreactive clones went unmapped to unstimulated subsets; only a minor fraction mapped. Contribution to the alloresponse seemed major for naive T cells, which also seemed more diverse than memory cells. Relative to controls at 25% to 30%, mappable alloreactive CD4+ clones exhibited a mean Treg-derived proportion of roughly 69% with siplizumab. Tregs that proliferated in siplizumab cultures did not have their suppressive function confirmed.

The receptor was isolated from a human donor in good health. Sequencing was done on a sample of Tregs sorted from blood. The J gene is TRBJ2-7, the V gene TRBV6-5, with D possibly TRBD2 on 5 matching bases. CDR3 nucleotide sequence: TGTGCCAGCACGAAACCCCCGGGGGAGCAGTACTTC. Amino acids: CASTKPPGEQYF.